These T cell receptor beta chains were read from a single sample in a study of OX40 agonist ivuxolimab in advanced cancers. Produced via immunoSEQ multiplex PCR; TCRdb's table is partial and in-frame only. The sample lists about 36,000 clones, 74% occurring once. Sequencing was performed on CD4+ or CD8+ T cells sorted from blood, taken in a trial of the OX40 agonist ivuxolimab. These TCRs come from an adult with an advanced solid tumor such as melanoma, head and neck, liver or kidney cancer. The CDR3 runs from the conserved cysteine through the conserved F or W. Fields, in order: J gene, clone size, D gene, V gene, CDR3 DNA, CDR3 protein. A D gene is named only where the DNA matches it firmly. Expanded clones are given a class, and other clones once, few, many or no size at all.

J: TRBJ1-1; size: .; D: .; V: TRBV18; DNA: TGTGCCAGCTCACCGTCAGAGGGTCGGACTGAAGCTTTCTTT; CDR3: CASSPSEGRTEAFF
J: TRBJ1-2; size: .; D: .; V: TRBV18; DNA: TGTGCCAGCTCATTTGGACAGTTCAATAACTATGGCTACACCTTC; CDR3: CASSFGQFNNYGYTF
J: TRBJ1-2; size: .; D: .; V: TRBV28; DNA: TGTGCCAGCACCACCGGGGCCCCCTCCCTCTATGGCTACACCTTC; CDR3: CASTTGAPSLYGYTF
J: TRBJ2-3; size: .; D: .; V: TRBV5-1; DNA: TGCGCCAGCAGGACTAGCACAGATACGCAGTATTTT; CDR3: CASRTSTDTQYF
J: TRBJ2-3; size: .; D: .; V: TRBV4-2; DNA: TGTGCCAGCAGCCACGGACAGAACACAGATACGCAGTATTTT; CDR3: CASSHGQNTDTQYF
J: TRBJ1-2; size: .; D: .; V: TRBV29-1; DNA: TGCAGCGTTCTGGTCGAAGGCAGGAGATACGATGGCTACACCTTC; CDR3: CSVLVEGRRYDGYTF
J: TRBJ2-5; size: .; D: .; V: TRBV30; DNA: TGTGCCTGGAGCGTTGCCTGGGAGACCCAGTACTTC; CDR3: CAWSVAWETQYF
J: TRBJ1-2; size: .; D: TRBD1; V: TRBV5-1; DNA: TGCGCCAGCAGTAGGGACAGTACTAACTATGGCTACACCTTC; CDR3: CASSRDSTNYGYTF
J: TRBJ1-2; size: .; D: TRBD1; V: TRBV5-1; DNA: TGCGCCAGCAGCTACGGACAGGGGGATGGCTACACCTTC; CDR3: CASSYGQGDGYTF
J: TRBJ1-1; size: .; D: .; V: TRBV6-5; DNA: TGTGCCAGCAGTTACTCGGCAGGTTTCATGAACACTGAAGCTTTCTTT; CDR3: CASSYSAGFMNTEAFF
J: TRBJ2-7; size: .; D: .; V: TRBV28; DNA: TGTGCCAGCAGTTTAGCCAGGGAGTTCGGGAAGCAGTACTTC; CDR3: CASSLAREFGKQYF
J: TRBJ1-1; size: .; D: .; V: TRBV7-9; DNA: TGTGCCAGCAGCTTAGATGGAGTCACTGAAGCTTTCTTT; CDR3: CASSLDGVTEAFF
J: TRBJ2-7; size: .; D: .; V: TRBV6-5; DNA: TGTGCCAGCCGACCGACAGACCCCCCCTACGAGCAGTACTTC; CDR3: CASRPTDPPYEQYF
J: TRBJ2-3; size: .; D: .; V: TRBV6-5; DNA: TGTGCCAGCAGTTACTTCGCAGCTACAGATACGCAGTATTTT; CDR3: CASSYFAATDTQYF
J: TRBJ2-1; size: .; D: .; V: TRBV7-8; DNA: TGTGCCAGCAGCCCCGTAAATAATGAGCAGTTCTTC; CDR3: CASSPVNNEQFF
J: TRBJ2-3; size: .; D: TRBD1; V: TRBV5-1; DNA: TGCGCCAGCAGCTTGACCGGGACAGGGGATACGCAGTATTTT; CDR3: CASSLTGTGDTQYF
J: TRBJ1-3; size: .; D: .; V: TRBV15; DNA: TGTGCCACCAGCAGAGATCGGGAGTCCTCTGGAAACACCATATATTTT; CDR3: CATSRDRESSGNTIYF
J: TRBJ1-2; size: .; D: .; V: TRBV18; DNA: TGTGCCAGCTTAGGGACCGGAGTCGGCTACACCTTC; CDR3: CASLGTGVGYTF
J: TRBJ2-3; size: many; D: .; V: TRBV7-2; DNA: TGTGCCAGCAGCTTAGGGCCAGATACGCAGTATTTT; CDR3: CASSLGPDTQYF
J: TRBJ2-7; size: .; D: .; V: TRBV5-6; DNA: TGTGTCAGCAGCCCCGGAGGATCTTACGAGCAGTACTTC; CDR3: CVSSPGGSYEQYF
J: TRBJ2-5; size: .; D: TRBD1; V: TRBV6-5; DNA: TGTGCCAGCAGTTACGGGACAGGGGTTTTGGAGACCCAGTACTTC; CDR3: CASSYGTGVLETQYF
J: TRBJ1-2; size: few; D: .; V: TRBV7-2; DNA: TGTGCCAGCAGCTTGGGAAACTATGGCTACACCTTC; CDR3: CASSLGNYGYTF
J: TRBJ1-5; size: .; D: .; V: TRBV21-1; DNA: TGTGCCAGCAGCAAAGCTCGCGGGCGGCCCCGTTTTTATAGCAATCAGCCCCAGCATTTT; CDR3: CASSKARGRPRFYSNQPQHF
J: TRBJ1-3; size: .; D: .; V: TRBV6-1; DNA: TGTGCCAGCAGTGATTTCCCGGCTAACTCTGGAAACACCATATATTTT; CDR3: CASSDFPANSGNTIYF
J: TRBJ1-4; size: .; D: .; V: TRBV4-2; DNA: TGTGCCAGCAGCCAACCGGGAAATGAAAAACTGTTTTTT; CDR3: CASSQPGNEKLFF
J: TRBJ1-1; size: .; D: .; V: TRBV6-5; DNA: TGTGCCAGCAGGGGTGGCACTGAAGCTTTCTTT; CDR3: CASRGGTEAFF
J: TRBJ2-7; size: .; D: .; V: TRBV27; DNA: TGTGCCGCTTTAATTCCCGGGACTGGGGAGCAGTACTTC; CDR3: CAALIPGTGEQYF
J: TRBJ2-7; size: once; D: TRBD1; V: TRBV18; DNA: TGTGCCAGCTCACCACTGAGACAGGGCTACGAGCAGTACTTC; CDR3: CASSPLRQGYEQYF
J: TRBJ2-4; size: .; D: .; V: TRBV5-8; DNA: TGTGCCAGCAGCTTGGTTACTTTAGCCAAAAACATTCAGTACTTC; CDR3: CASSLVTLAKNIQYF
J: TRBJ2-5; size: .; D: TRBD2; V: TRBV5-1; DNA: TGCGCCAGCTCCTCAACCGGGACTAGCGGGGGGATCTCAGAGACCCAGTACTTC; CDR3: CASSSTGTSGGISETQYF
J: TRBJ1-1; size: .; D: .; V: TRBV10-3; DNA: TGTGCCATCAGTGAGTCGGCGGGCCCGAACACTGAAGCTTTCTTT; CDR3: CAISESAGPNTEAFF
J: TRBJ1-5; size: .; D: TRBD1; V: TRBV25-1; DNA: TGTGCCAGCACGACAGGGTTTCAGCCCCAGCATTTT; CDR3: CASTTGFQPQHF
J: TRBJ2-5; size: .; D: .; V: TRBV5-6; DNA: TGTGCCAGCAGCTTAGGGACGGGAGAGACCCAGTACTTC; CDR3: CASSLGTGETQYF
J: TRBJ2-3; size: .; D: .; V: TRBV14; DNA: TGTGCCAGCAGCCAAGATCAAGGGAGAGGGACAGATACGCAGTATTTT; CDR3: CASSQDQGRGTDTQYF
J: TRBJ1-2; size: .; D: .; V: TRBV27; DNA: TGTGCCAGCAGTTTCATGGGTAGCCAGGGCTATGGCTACACCTTC; CDR3: CASSFMGSQGYGYTF
J: TRBJ2-5; size: .; D: .; V: TRBV7-2; DNA: TGTGCCAGCAGCTCCCCAAGGGAGACCCAGTACTTC; CDR3: CASSSPRETQYF
J: TRBJ1-3; size: .; D: .; V: TRBV7-8; DNA: TGTGCCAGCACCCCCAGGGGAGGGGGGGCGAGGGGAAACACCATATATTTT; CDR3: CASTPRGGGARGNTIYF
J: TRBJ1-2; size: .; D: TRBD1; V: TRBV28; DNA: TGTGCCAGCCTTCGACGCAGGACAGGGGTCTATGGCTACACCTTC; CDR3: CASLRRRTGVYGYTF
J: TRBJ1-2; size: .; D: TRBD1; V: TRBV2; DNA: TGTGCCAGCAGCGCGACCACAGGGGGCTATGGCTACACCTTC; CDR3: CASSATTGGYGYTF
J: TRBJ2-5; size: .; D: .; V: TRBV2; DNA: TGTGCCAGCAAAAGGGGAGGTCAAGAGACCCAGTACTTC; CDR3: CASKRGGQETQYF
J: TRBJ2-1; size: .; D: TRBD2; V: TRBV19; DNA: TGTGCCAGTATTGGGGGGGGCTACAATGAGCAGTTCTTC; CDR3: CASIGGGYNEQFF
J: TRBJ1-2; size: few; D: .; V: TRBV6-1; DNA: TGTGCCAGCAGTGAATCCCGGGGGTTCGGTGGCTACACCTTC; CDR3: CASSESRGFGGYTF
J: TRBJ2-3; size: .; D: .; V: TRBV7-2; DNA: TGTGCCAGCAGCTTAGGTTCCGGCGGTTTAAGTACGGCAGATACGCAGTATTTT; CDR3: CASSLGSGGLSTADTQYF
J: TRBJ1-1; size: .; D: .; V: TRBV6-5; DNA: TGTGCCAGCAGTTACGGCCCCGGGACGGAATTAGCTTTCTTT; CDR3: CASSYGPGTELAFF
J: TRBJ2-4; size: once; D: .; V: TRBV7-2; DNA: TGTGCCAGCAGCTTTGAACAGTCAAACATTCAGTACTTC; CDR3: CASSFEQSNIQYF
J: TRBJ1-1; size: few; D: TRBD1; V: TRBV7-9; DNA: TGTGCCAGCAGCACTCAACGGGACAGGGCCTGGAACACTGAAGCTTTCTTT; CDR3: CASSTQRDRAWNTEAFF
J: TRBJ2-5; size: .; D: TRBD2; V: TRBV5-4; DNA: TGTGCCAGCAGCCCCGGGACTAAGCAAGAGACCCAGTACTTC; CDR3: CASSPGTKQETQYF
J: TRBJ1-5; size: .; D: TRBD1; V: TRBV27; DNA: TGTGCCAGCAGTATCCGGTCGTCCTGGACAGGGGGCGCAGAGCCCCAGCATTTT; CDR3: CASSIRSSWTGGAEPQHF
J: TRBJ2-1; size: few; D: TRBD2; V: TRBV7-6; DNA: TGTGCCAGCAGCTCCAGGGCTAGCGGGGACTCCCGTGAGCAGTTCTTC; CDR3: CASSSRASGDSREQFF
J: TRBJ1-4; size: .; D: .; V: TRBV9; DNA: TGTGCCAGCAGCCCCCTCGGTGGACCTAATGAAAAACTGTTTTTT; CDR3: CASSPLGGPNEKLFF
J: TRBJ2-6; size: .; D: .; V: TRBV9; DNA: TGTGCCAGCAGACAGAGCTCTGGGGCCAACGTCCTGACTTTC; CDR3: CASRQSSGANVLTF